Presented here are 5 T cell receptor beta chains from one specimen sequenced in a study of tumor-infiltrating lymphocytes in localized non-small cell lung cancer. Assay used: immunoSEQ multiplex PCR; TCRdb lists only in-frame clones, some missing. The repertoire holds about 8,400 clones, roughly 79% seen once, with around 13% in the top ten. Sequences were obtained from uninvolved lung tissue not adjacent to the tumor. The receptors stem from a human donor with non-small cell lung cancer.

The chain couples TRBV18 to TRBJ2-7, with D perhaps given as TRBD1 or TRBD2 (5 bases each). Deletions cut 2 bases from V and 1 base from J, with 9 bases between. The CDR3 spans 14 residues. Germline CDR1 is KGHSH and CDR2 is LQKENI. CDR3 residues: CASSPGTESYEQYF. CDR3 nucleotide sequence: TGTGCCAGCTCACCAGGGACCGAGTCCTACGAGCAGTACTTC.

The rearrangement links TRBV30 to TRBJ1-1; D gene uncertain. V lost 0 bases and J lost 10, with 6 bases in between. The CDR3 is made up of 10 amino acids. Germline CDR1 is GTSNPN and CDR2 is SVGIG (reference sequence). CDR3 amino acids: CAWSVRGAFF. CDR3 sequence (DNA): TGTGCCTGGAGTGTACGTGGAGCTTTCTTT.

This chain connects TRBV6-1 to TRBJ2-2; TRBD1 agrees at 9 bases. With V trimmed by 7 bases and J by 7 bases, 7 bases remained unmatched. The CDR3 has 14 amino acids. Germline V CDR1 and CDR2: MNHNS, SASEGT. The CDR3 protein is CASMGDRAGGELFF. The CDR3 nucleotides are TGTGCCAGCATGGGGGACAGGGCGGGCGGGGAGCTGTTTTTT.

CDR3 DNA: TGTGCCAGCAGCCAGGGACCGAGCTCTGGAAACACCATATATTTT. Its translation: CASSQGPSSGNTIYF. The V and J genes are TRBV7-3 and TRBJ1-3; a possible D gene is TRBD1 (5 bases). Trimming stripped 5 bases from V and 0 bases from J, with 11 bases between. The CDR3 runs 15 residues. Germline V gene sequence: CDR1 SGHTA, CDR2 FQGTGA.

The rearrangement uses TRBV27 and TRBJ1-6; D is undetermined. Germline CDR1 is MNHEY and CDR2 is SMNVEV (reference sequence). The V end was cut by 3 bases, the J end by 8 bases, with 8 bases between. The CDR3 contains 13 residues. Here the CDR3 DNA reads TGTGCCAGCAGTTTTGGAGCGGATTCACCCCTCCACTTT. As protein: CASSFGADSPLHF.